These 27 T cell receptor beta chains share one sample of origin, sequenced in a study of cytomegalovirus exposure and HLA in healthy donors. PCR was performed using 60 Vbeta and 13 Jbeta primers. TCRdb's copy holds only in-frame clones and misses some; the assay was immunoSEQ multiplex PCR. The sample gives fewer than 250,000 clones, over 70% of which show up once; roughly 0.66% is in the top ten. The sequenced sample was PBMCs. The receptor source for this set is a boy between 2 and 10 years old in good health and CMV-seronegative.

This chain joins TRBV15 and TRBJ2-7; no reliable D call. The CDR3 has 15 amino acids. Germline V gene data show CDR1 as LNHNV and CDR2 as YYDKDF (reference sequence). Trimming took 0 bases from V and 2 from J, leaving 11 bases between them. CDR3 in amino acids: CATSRDRSGPYEQYF. The CDR3 DNA follows: TGTGCCACCAGCAGAGATCGATCGGGTCCCTACGAGCAGTACTTC.

CDR3 in amino acids: CASSLEVIGPKNIQYF. The CDR3 coding sequence is TGTGCCAGCAGCTTAGAGGTCATTGGGCCCAAAAACATTCAGTACTTC. This chain uses TRBV7-2 with TRBJ2-4, with unresolved D. Trimming stripped 1 base from V and 2 bases from J, with 12 bases between. The CDR3 is 16 residues long. CDR1 and CDR2 from the germline V gene are SGHTA and FQGNSA.

The chain joins TRBV6-4 to TRBJ1-2, with D perhaps matching TRBD1 (5 bases). Germline V gene sequence: CDR1 MRHNA, CDR2 SNTAGT. CDR3 length equals 14 residues. V was cut by 7 bases and J by 7 bases, with 19 bases left in between. The CDR3, as DNA: TGTGCCAGCATTTTGATAACGGTAAGGGGTGGCTACACCTTC. This codes for CASILITVRGGYTF.

This chain connects TRBV12-5 to TRBJ2-1; TRBD2 matches at 7 bases. Germline CDR1 and CDR2: LGHNT and FRNRAP. Unmatched junction bases numbered 8, after V lost 0 bases and J lost 6 bases. There are 16 residues in the CDR3. CDR3 DNA: TGTGCTAGTGGTTTGGTAAGGGGCGGGAGCCCCAATGAGCAGTTCTTC. This codes for CASGLVRGGSPNEQFF. Full variable domain (outside the CDR3, taken from reference TRBV12-5 and TRBJ2-1): DARVTQTPRHKVTEMGQEVTMRCQPILGHNTVFWYRQTMMQGLELLAYFRNRAPLDDSGMPKDRFSAEMPDATLATLKIQPSEPRDSAVYFCASGLVRGGSPNEQFFGPGTRLTVL.

The rearrangement links TRBV19 to TRBJ2-3; 13 bases fit TRBD2. The CDR3 has 13 amino acids. Germline V gene data show CDR1 as LNHDA and CDR2 as SQIVND (reference sequence). Unmatched junction bases numbered 1, after V lost 5 bases and J lost 8 bases. The CDR3 loop reads CASSGTSGTTQYF. The CDR3 nucleotides are TGTGCCAGTAGTGGGACTAGCGGGACTACGCAGTATTTT.

CDR3 amino acids: CAWRLAGGGTDTQYF. CDR3 nucleotide sequence: TGTGCCTGGCGACTAGCGGGGGGGGGCACAGATACGCAGTATTTT. This rearrangement joins TRBV30 to TRBJ2-3; the match to TRBD2 covers 14 bases. Looked up from germline, CDR1 is GTSNPN and CDR2 is SVGIG (reference sequence). V lost 5 bases to trimming and J lost 1 base; unmatched junction nucleotides: 2. This CDR3 is 15 amino acids long.

This chain connects TRBV9 to TRBJ1-5; D unclear. Germline values: CDR1 SGDLS, CDR2 YYNGEE. CDR3 length: 15 residues. Trimming removed 0 bases at V and 3 bases at J, with 10 bases between. CDR3 coding DNA: TGTGCCAGCAGCGTAGATGTGGGAGCCAATCAGCCCCAGCATTTT. It encodes CASSVDVGANQPQHF.

The chain is built from TRBV5-8 and TRBJ2-7; D gene ambiguous. The CDR3 totals 15 residues. Trimming pared 2 bases from V and 5 bases from J, leaving 17 bases between. CDR1 and CDR2 (germline): SGHTS, YDEGEE. CDR3 sequence reads: CASSFAPTEGDEQYF. The CDR3 bases are TGTGCCAGCAGCTTCGCCCCGACCGAAGGAGACGAGCAGTACTTC.

V and J are TRBV9 and TRBJ1-5, with TRBD1 matching 9 bases. The J segment lost 6 bases and the V segment lost 4 bases, leaving 8 bases of the junction unmatched. This CDR3 has 15 amino acids. Germline V gives CDR1 SGDLS, CDR2 YYNGEE. CDR3: CASSTGTGSGQPQHF. CDR3 in DNA: TGTGCCAGCAGCACAGGGACAGGGTCGGGTCAGCCCCAGCATTTT.

This chain connects TRBV5-4 to TRBJ1-3, with D perhaps matching TRBD1 (5 bases). V was pared by 1 base and J by 2 bases, with 10 bases between. Germline V lookup: CDR1 SGHNT, CDR2 YYREEE (reference sequence). The CDR3 runs 15 residues. The CDR3 sequence is CASSLPGVAGNTIYF. The DNA for the CDR3 is TGTGCCAGCAGCTTGCCGGGGGTAGCTGGAAACACCATATATTTT.

This clone was counted only a few times. This rearrangement joins TRBV19 to TRBJ2-2; 7 bases are shared with TRBD1. The CDR3 has 19 residues. Germline trimming cut 3 bases from V and 6 bases from J; bases unmatched to any gene: 19. Looked up from germline, CDR1 is LNHDA and CDR2 is SQIVND (reference sequence). CDR3 DNA sequence: TGTGCCAGTAGTATCTCAGGGGGAGATTTTGGAAATATCGCCGGGGAGCTGTTTTTT. This translates into CASSISGGDFGNIAGELFF.

This rearrangement joins TRBV30 to TRBJ1-1; D is ambiguous. The CDR3 consists of 13 residues. Germline lookup yields CDR1 GTSNPN and CDR2 SVGIG (reference sequence). The V end lost 1 base, the J end lost 1 base, and 7 bases lay between the germline ends. CDR3 residues: CAWSGTANTEAFF. The DNA of the CDR3 is TGTGCCTGGAGTGGGACTGCGAACACTGAAGCTTTCTTT.

This chain uses TRBV15 with TRBJ1-1; D is unclear. The germline V and J ends were trimmed by 1 base and 4 bases, with 10 bases remaining between them. This CDR3 contains 14 residues. The germline V gene has CDR1 LNHNV and CDR2 YYDKDF (reference sequence). CDR3 in amino acids: CATSRGGESTEAFF. The CDR3 DNA is TGTGCCACCAGCAGAGGCGGGGAGAGCACTGAAGCTTTCTTT.

The rearrangement joins TRBV4-2 to TRBJ2-5; D might be TRBD1 (5 bases). V was shortened by 0 bases and J by 5 bases, with 13 bases between the two germline ends. In germline, CDR1 is LGHNA, CDR2 YNFKEQ. The CDR3 length is 15 residues. The CDR3 protein is CASSQDLGPAETQYF. In nucleotides, the CDR3 is TGTGCCAGCAGCCAAGATCTGGGGCCAGCGGAGACCCAGTACTTC.

The genes are TRBV30 and TRBJ2-2, with D hard to call. The CDR3 loop spans 14 amino acids. CDR1 GTSNPN and CDR2 SVGIG come from the germline V gene (reference sequence). Trimming pared 8 bases from V and 4 bases from J, leaving 17 bases between. The CDR3 region has the DNA TGTGCCCTTAACCTGCGGCGAGGCACCGGGGAGCTGTTTTTT. Amino acid sequence: CALNLRRGTGELFF.

The chain recombines TRBV5-1 with TRBJ2-7, with TRBD2 matching 11 bases. The CDR3 contains 14 residues. V gave up 6 bases and J gave up 9 bases; unmatched junction bases: 11. Germline CDR1 reads SGHRS; CDR2 reads YFSETQ. The CDR3 region is CASKSASGGRGQYF. The CDR3 DNA follows: TGCGCCAGCAAGAGTGCTAGCGGGGGGAGGGGGCAGTACTTC. The full variable domain, its missing parts supplied by reference TRBV5-1 and TRBJ2-7, is KAGVTQTPRYLIKTRGQQVTLSCSPISGHRSVSWYQQTPGQGLQFLFEYFSETQRNKGNFPGRFSGRQFSNSRSEMNVSTLELGDSALYLCASKSASGGRGQYFGPGTRLTVT.

The gene calls are TRBV7-9 and TRBJ1-2; 9 nucleotides match TRBD1. With V trimmed by 1 base and J by 4 bases, 4 bases remained unmatched. Per germline, CDR1 SEHNR and CDR2 FQNEAQ (reference sequence). The CDR3 loop spans 15 amino acids. Here the CDR3 reads CASSLDTGGGYGYTF. For the CDR3, the DNA is TGTGCCAGCAGCTTAGACACAGGGGGCGGCTATGGCTACACCTTC.

The chain carries TRBV18 and TRBJ1-1; 7 bases fit TRBD1. Germline V gene sequence: CDR1 KGHSH, CDR2 LQKENI. The CDR3 sequence is 14 residues long. V shed 6 bases and J 0 bases; nucleotides not matched to a gene: 4. CDR3 sequence reads: CASSWQGVNTEAFF. In DNA form, the CDR3 reads TGTGCCAGCTCTTGGCAGGGGGTGAACACTGAAGCTTTCTTT.

Comments on this clone: One junction end disagrees with the germline gene, perhaps due to a read error. V and J are TRBV13 and TRBJ1-2; D ambiguous. The CDR3 length is 12 residues. Germline loops: CDR1 PRHDT, CDR2 FYEKMQ (reference sequence). The CDR3 sequence is CASSGLNYGHTF. The DNA of the CDR3 is TGTGCCAGCAGCGGCCTTAACTATGGCCACACCTTC.

This clone came up a few times. The gene calls are TRBV7-9 and TRBJ1-1; no definite D call. Trimming left V 5 bases short and J 1 base short, with 11 bases between. Germline CDR1 SEHNR, CDR2 FQNEAQ (reference sequence). The CDR3 runs 14 residues. The CDR3 sequence is CASSRRPENTEAFF. As DNA, the CDR3 is TGTGCCAGCAGCCGGAGGCCAGAGAACACTGAAGCTTTCTTT.

This chain links TRBV30 with TRBJ2-7, with 9 bases that match TRBD1. This CDR3 has 13 residues. Germline-derived CDR1 and CDR2 are GTSNPN and SVGIG (reference sequence). The V segment lost 6 bases and the J segment 3 bases; nucleotides outside the gene matches: 6. Written as DNA, the CDR3 is TGTGCCTGCAGCGGGACAGGGTACTACGAGCAGTACTTC. This gives the protein CACSGTGYYEQYF.

The CDR3 region is CASSEGAGLVCTQYF. As DNA, the CDR3 is TGCGCCAGCAGTGAGGGGGCGGGACTAGTGTGCACGCAGTATTTT. The chain recombines TRBV10-2 with TRBJ2-3; TRBD2 matches at 8 bases. CDR3 length equals 15 residues. The junction had 10 bases not matched to a gene; V was cut back by 2 bases and J by 9 bases. Per the germline V gene, CDR1 is WSHSY and CDR2 is SAAADI.

Only a few counts were recorded for this clone. V and J are TRBV6-1 and TRBJ2-7; D is perhaps TRBD1 (8 bases). Germline V gene data show CDR1 as MNHNS and CDR2 as SASEGT. Trimming left V 2 bases short and J 8 bases short, with 13 bases between. This CDR3 comprises 13 residues. The CDR3 DNA reads TGTGCCAGCAGTGAAAGCGGGACAGGCAAGCAGTACTTC. This encodes CASSESGTGKQYF.

The chain couples TRBV2 to TRBJ1-5; a weak D match, TRBD1 (5 bases). The germline V and J ends were trimmed by 5 bases and 6 bases, with 14 bases remaining between them. Germline V gene lookup returns CDR1 SNHLY and CDR2 FYNNEI. The CDR3 extends over 14 amino acids. The CDR3 protein is CASSSQGMGQPQHF. For the CDR3, the DNA is TGTGCCAGCAGTTCCCAGGGCATGGGTCAGCCCCAGCATTTT.

This clone was observed a few times. V usage is TRBV12-5 and J usage is TRBJ2-7, with 10 bases aligning to TRBD1. Trimming took 6 bases from V and 3 from J; bases not matched to a gene: 5. The CDR3 consists of 14 residues. Germline CDR1 LGHNT, CDR2 FRNRAP. The CDR3 coding sequence is TGTGCTAGTGGGGCCGGGACAGGGGACTACGAGCAGTACTTC. It specifies CASGAGTGDYEQYF.

For this clone: At one boundary the junction diverges from the germline segment, which might be a read error. V and J are TRBV7-9 and TRBJ2-7; 8 nucleotides match TRBD1. Germline CDR1 and CDR2: SEHNR and FQNEAQ (reference sequence). CDR3 length equals 14 residues. CDR3 sequence: CSSSSRGQGYEQYF. In DNA, the CDR3 is TGTTCCAGCAGCTCGAGAGGACAGGGATACGAGCAGTACTTC.

The genes are TRBV6-6 and TRBJ1-1; D gene ambiguous. Deletions cut 8 bases from V and 2 bases from J, with 18 bases between. The CDR3 has 15 amino acids. CDR1 is MNHNY and CDR2 is SVGAGI in the germline V gene (reference sequence). CDR3 sequence: CASAYPGDLNTEAFF. Written as DNA, the CDR3 is TGTGCCAGCGCTTACCCGGGTGACCTAAACACTGAAGCTTTCTTT.